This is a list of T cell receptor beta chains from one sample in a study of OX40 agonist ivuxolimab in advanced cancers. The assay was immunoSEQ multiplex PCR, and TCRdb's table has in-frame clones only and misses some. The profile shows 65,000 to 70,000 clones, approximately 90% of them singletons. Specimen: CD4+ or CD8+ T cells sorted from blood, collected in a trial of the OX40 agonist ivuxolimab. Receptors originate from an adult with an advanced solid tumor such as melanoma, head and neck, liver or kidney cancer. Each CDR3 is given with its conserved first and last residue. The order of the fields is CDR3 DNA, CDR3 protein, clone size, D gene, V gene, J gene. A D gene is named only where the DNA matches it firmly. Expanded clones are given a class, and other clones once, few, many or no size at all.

CDR3nt: TGCGCCAGCAGCCATACGAGCGGGGTCTACGAGCAGTACTTC
CDR3aa: CASSHTSGVYEQYF
abundance: .
d_gene: TRBD2
v_gene: TRBV4-1
j_gene: TRBJ2-7

CDR3nt: TGTGCCAGCTCACCGGGACAGCCCTACGAGCAGTACTTC
CDR3aa: CASSPGQPYEQYF
abundance: .
d_gene: TRBD1
v_gene: TRBV18
j_gene: TRBJ2-7

CDR3nt: TGTGCCAGCAGCTTATCAGAGACCCAGTACTTC
CDR3aa: CASSLSETQYF
abundance: .
d_gene: .
v_gene: TRBV7-2
j_gene: TRBJ2-5

CDR3nt: TGTGCCACCACGAGACAGGGCACGAACACCGGGGAGCTGTTTTTT
CDR3aa: CATTRQGTNTGELFF
abundance: once
d_gene: TRBD1
v_gene: TRBV15
j_gene: TRBJ2-2

CDR3nt: TGTGCCAGCAGCTTACGATTGGCTAGCGGGAGGCACATGGATACGCAGTATTTT
CDR3aa: CASSLRLASGRHMDTQYF
abundance: .
d_gene: TRBD2
v_gene: TRBV11-2
j_gene: TRBJ2-3

CDR3nt: TGTGCCAGCAGCTTTTGGGGTCTTCAAGCTTTCTTT
CDR3aa: CASSFWGLQAFF
abundance: .
d_gene: .
v_gene: TRBV5-6
j_gene: TRBJ1-1

CDR3nt: TGTGCCAGCAGCTTCGACGGTTGGGACACGGAATCATCCGGGGAGCTGTTTTTT
CDR3aa: CASSFDGWDTESSGELFF
abundance: .
d_gene: .
v_gene: TRBV7-6
j_gene: TRBJ2-2

CDR3nt: TGTGCCAGCAGCCTAACCCCGGATTACAATGAGCAGTTCTTC
CDR3aa: CASSLTPDYNEQFF
abundance: .
d_gene: .
v_gene: TRBV7-2
j_gene: TRBJ2-1

CDR3nt: TGTGCCAGCAGCTTAGAGTCGAACACTGAAGCTTTCTTT
CDR3aa: CASSLESNTEAFF
abundance: .
d_gene: .
v_gene: TRBV7-6
j_gene: TRBJ1-1

CDR3nt: TGTGCCAGCAGTGAGACAGGGAACACTGAAGCTTTCTTT
CDR3aa: CASSETGNTEAFF
abundance: .
d_gene: .
v_gene: TRBV6-1
j_gene: TRBJ1-1

CDR3nt: TGCAGCGTTGAACGGGGGGACAGCCTAGGGCTCCTGACTTTC
CDR3aa: CSVERGDSLGLLTF
abundance: .
d_gene: .
v_gene: TRBV29-1
j_gene: TRBJ2-6

CDR3nt: TGTGCCAGTAGTATAGCCAGCGGGGGCCCAGAGACCCAGTACTTC
CDR3aa: CASSIASGGPETQYF
abundance: .
d_gene: TRBD2
v_gene: TRBV19
j_gene: TRBJ2-5

CDR3nt: TGTGCCAGCAGCAACGTCGGGACGGCGAACACTGAAGCTTTCTTT
CDR3aa: CASSNVGTANTEAFF
abundance: .
d_gene: .
v_gene: TRBV5-4
j_gene: TRBJ1-1

CDR3nt: TGTGCCAGTACCACCGGACAAGGCACAGATACGCAGTATTTT
CDR3aa: CASTTGQGTDTQYF
abundance: .
d_gene: .
v_gene: TRBV19
j_gene: TRBJ2-3

CDR3nt: TGTGCCAGCAGGTTAGGCGGCTCACCCCTCCACTTT
CDR3aa: CASRLGGSPLHF
abundance: .
d_gene: .
v_gene: TRBV27
j_gene: TRBJ1-6

CDR3nt: TGCGCCAGCAGCCAAGATGACACCTATGGCTACACCTTC
CDR3aa: CASSQDDTYGYTF
abundance: few
d_gene: .
v_gene: TRBV4-1
j_gene: TRBJ1-2

CDR3nt: TGTGCCAGCAGCTTAGAGGGCAGGCAAGAGACCCAGTACTTC
CDR3aa: CASSLEGRQETQYF
abundance: .
d_gene: .
v_gene: TRBV7-6
j_gene: TRBJ2-5

CDR3nt: TGCGCCAGCAGCCAAGAAGAGCGAAGGTCCAATGAGCAGTTCTTC
CDR3aa: CASSQEERRSNEQFF
abundance: .
d_gene: .
v_gene: TRBV4-3
j_gene: TRBJ2-1

CDR3nt: TGCGCCAGCAGCTACGAGGTTCTCACTGAAGCTTTCTTT
CDR3aa: CASSYEVLTEAFF
abundance: .
d_gene: .
v_gene: TRBV5-1
j_gene: TRBJ1-1

CDR3nt: TGTGCCAGCAGCTGGGGGACAGGGGACACCGGGGAGCTGTTTTTT
CDR3aa: CASSWGTGDTGELFF
abundance: once
d_gene: TRBD1
v_gene: TRBV5-4
j_gene: TRBJ2-2

CDR3nt: TGTGCCAGTAGAATACTAGCGGGGGACAATGAGCAGTTCTTC
CDR3aa: CASRILAGDNEQFF
abundance: .
d_gene: TRBD2
v_gene: TRBV19
j_gene: TRBJ2-1

CDR3nt: TGTGCCAGCAGCCAAGAAGGCTCGCTTACTAACTATGGCTACACCTTC
CDR3aa: CASSQEGSLTNYGYTF
abundance: .
d_gene: .
v_gene: TRBV4-2
j_gene: TRBJ1-2

CDR3nt: TGTGCCAGCAGCCGGACTAGCGGAGGAAGCACAGATACGCAGTATTTT
CDR3aa: CASSRTSGGSTDTQYF
abundance: .
d_gene: TRBD2
v_gene: TRBV7-9
j_gene: TRBJ2-3

CDR3nt: TGTGCCAGCAGCTCTGTTACAGGGGTGGAGACCCAGTACTTC
CDR3aa: CASSSVTGVETQYF
abundance: .
d_gene: TRBD1
v_gene: TRBV5-6
j_gene: TRBJ2-5

CDR3nt: TGCAGTGCCCGTCTGGCAGATACGCAGTATTTT
CDR3aa: CSARLADTQYF
abundance: .
d_gene: .
v_gene: TRBV20-1
j_gene: TRBJ2-3

CDR3nt: TGTGCCAGCAGCCGAGGGGGCCTCGAGCAGTACTTC
CDR3aa: CASSRGGLEQYF
abundance: .
d_gene: TRBD1
v_gene: TRBV7-6
j_gene: TRBJ2-7

CDR3nt: TGTGCCAGCACCCTAGCCCCGGTAAATGAGCAGTTCTTC
CDR3aa: CASTLAPVNEQFF
abundance: .
d_gene: .
v_gene: TRBV7-9
j_gene: TRBJ2-1

CDR3nt: TGTGCCTGGCTAGGGGTTCCAGATACGCAGTATTTT
CDR3aa: CAWLGVPDTQYF
abundance: .
d_gene: .
v_gene: TRBV30
j_gene: TRBJ2-3

CDR3nt: TGTGCCAGCAGCCTTAGGGGGCAGAACACTGAAGCTTTCTTT
CDR3aa: CASSLRGQNTEAFF
abundance: .
d_gene: TRBD1
v_gene: TRBV11-3
j_gene: TRBJ1-1

CDR3nt: TGTGCCAGCAGTCCCGCACGGGGGAGTCGGTATTACGAGCAGTACTTC
CDR3aa: CASSPARGSRYYEQYF
abundance: few
d_gene: .
v_gene: TRBV7-9
j_gene: TRBJ2-7

CDR3nt: TGCGCCAGCAGCCAAGCCTACGGGGCCCACGAGCAGTACTTC
CDR3aa: CASSQAYGAHEQYF
abundance: .
d_gene: .
v_gene: TRBV4-1
j_gene: TRBJ2-7

CDR3nt: TGCAGCGTTGAAACTGCGGGAGCGCCCTCCGAGCAGTACTTC
CDR3aa: CSVETAGAPSEQYF
abundance: .
d_gene: TRBD2
v_gene: TRBV29-1
j_gene: TRBJ2-7

CDR3nt: TGTGCCAGCAGTTCATCCGGGACAGGAGATTTCTACGAGCAGTACTTC
CDR3aa: CASSSSGTGDFYEQYF
abundance: once
d_gene: TRBD1
v_gene: TRBV6-6
j_gene: TRBJ2-7

CDR3nt: TGTGCCTGGAGTGTACTGGGGGGCACTGAAGCTTTCTTT
CDR3aa: CAWSVLGGTEAFF
abundance: .
d_gene: .
v_gene: TRBV30
j_gene: TRBJ1-1

CDR3nt: TGTGCCAGCAGCGTCAACCGGGGGGAGACCCAGTACTTC
CDR3aa: CASSVNRGETQYF
abundance: .
d_gene: .
v_gene: TRBV25-1
j_gene: TRBJ2-5

CDR3nt: TGTGCCAGCCTTGGACAGGGGGCTGTATCCACTGAAGCTTTCTTT
CDR3aa: CASLGQGAVSTEAFF
abundance: .
d_gene: TRBD1
v_gene: TRBV25-1
j_gene: TRBJ1-1

CDR3nt: TGCGCCAGCAGCTTGCGAGACAGGTCCTACGAGCAGTACTTC
CDR3aa: CASSLRDRSYEQYF
abundance: .
d_gene: .
v_gene: TRBV5-1
j_gene: TRBJ2-7

CDR3nt: TGCGCCAGCAGCCAAACACCGGTGGAGGCGAACACCGGGGAGCTGTTTTTT
CDR3aa: CASSQTPVEANTGELFF
abundance: .
d_gene: .
v_gene: TRBV4-1
j_gene: TRBJ2-2

CDR3nt: TGTGCCAGCAGCCAAGAGGGGGGGGCTAACAACTATGGCTACACCTTC
CDR3aa: CASSQEGGANNYGYTF
abundance: .
d_gene: .
v_gene: TRBV4-2
j_gene: TRBJ1-2

CDR3nt: TGTGCCAGCAGAGGTCCCCCAAAGCGGGGTGACACCGGGGAGCTGTTTTTT
CDR3aa: CASRGPPKRGDTGELFF
abundance: .
d_gene: TRBD2
v_gene: TRBV11-2
j_gene: TRBJ2-2

CDR3nt: TGCAGCGTTGAAGGGGGGGGCTACGAGCAGTACTTC
CDR3aa: CSVEGGGYEQYF
abundance: .
d_gene: TRBD2
v_gene: TRBV29-1
j_gene: TRBJ2-7

CDR3nt: TGTGCCAGCAGCCTGGGACCGGACAGGGTCGGGAAAGGGGAGCTGTTTTTT
CDR3aa: CASSLGPDRVGKGELFF
abundance: .
d_gene: TRBD1
v_gene: TRBV7-9
j_gene: TRBJ2-2

CDR3nt: TGTGCCAGTAGTATCCTGGGGGATACCTCCTACGAGCAGTACTTC
CDR3aa: CASSILGDTSYEQYF
abundance: .
d_gene: .
v_gene: TRBV19
j_gene: TRBJ2-7

CDR3nt: TGTGCCAGCAGCGTAGGGGAAGATAATTCACCCCTCCACTTT
CDR3aa: CASSVGEDNSPLHF
abundance: .
d_gene: .
v_gene: TRBV9
j_gene: TRBJ1-6

CDR3nt: TGTGCCAGCAGCGTAAGACAGAACGGCTACAATGAGCAGTTCTTC
CDR3aa: CASSVRQNGYNEQFF
abundance: .
d_gene: .
v_gene: TRBV9
j_gene: TRBJ2-1

CDR3nt: TGTGCCAGCAGTGAGGAAACTCCGGTTCCTCAAGAGACCCAGTACTTC
CDR3aa: CASSEETPVPQETQYF
abundance: .
d_gene: .
v_gene: TRBV25-1
j_gene: TRBJ2-5

CDR3nt: TGTGCCACCAGCAGTCTGGAACAGGGTGATGACACCGGGGAGCTGTTTTTT
CDR3aa: CATSSLEQGDDTGELFF
abundance: once
d_gene: .
v_gene: TRBV15
j_gene: TRBJ2-2

CDR3nt: TGTGCCAGCAGCTCCGGGACTCATCAGAACACTGAAGCTTTCTTT
CDR3aa: CASSSGTHQNTEAFF
abundance: .
d_gene: .
v_gene: TRBV7-9
j_gene: TRBJ1-1

CDR3nt: TGTGCCAGCAGCACGGACAGGGACCTATACAATGAGCAGTTCTTC
CDR3aa: CASSTDRDLYNEQFF
abundance: .
d_gene: TRBD1
v_gene: TRBV11-3
j_gene: TRBJ2-1

CDR3nt: TGTGCCAGCAGCTTGGAAGCGGGCTACACCTTC
CDR3aa: CASSLEAGYTF
abundance: .
d_gene: .
v_gene: TRBV5-6
j_gene: TRBJ1-2

CDR3nt: TGTGCCAGTAGTATAGGCACAGGGAGTGGAGAGACCCAGTACTTC
CDR3aa: CASSIGTGSGETQYF
abundance: .
d_gene: .
v_gene: TRBV19
j_gene: TRBJ2-5

CDR3nt: TGTGCCAGCAGCTTAGATAGAGGGGTCGGCTACACCTTC
CDR3aa: CASSLDRGVGYTF
abundance: .
d_gene: .
v_gene: TRBV7-8
j_gene: TRBJ1-2

CDR3nt: TGTGCCAGCACCCCCGGGGGGCTCCTCCACTTT
CDR3aa: CASTPGGLLHF
abundance: .
d_gene: .
v_gene: TRBV28
j_gene: TRBJ1-6

CDR3nt: TGCAGCGTTAGAGGGGGCCCCTCTGGAAACACCATATATTTT
CDR3aa: CSVRGGPSGNTIYF
abundance: .
d_gene: TRBD1
v_gene: TRBV29-1
j_gene: TRBJ1-3